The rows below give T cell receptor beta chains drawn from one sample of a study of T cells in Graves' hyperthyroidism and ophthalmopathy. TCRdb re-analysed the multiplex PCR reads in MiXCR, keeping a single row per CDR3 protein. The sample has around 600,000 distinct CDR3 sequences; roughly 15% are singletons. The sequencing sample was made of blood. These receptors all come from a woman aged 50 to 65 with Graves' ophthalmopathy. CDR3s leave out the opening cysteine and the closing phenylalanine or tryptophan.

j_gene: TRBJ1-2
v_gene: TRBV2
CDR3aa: ASSEGIDYGYT

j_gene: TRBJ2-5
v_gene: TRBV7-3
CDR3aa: ASSLARGRQETQY

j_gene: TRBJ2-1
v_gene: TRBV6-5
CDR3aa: ASSYVTGGINNEQF

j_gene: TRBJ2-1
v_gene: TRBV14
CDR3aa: ASSHSGLAGVEQF

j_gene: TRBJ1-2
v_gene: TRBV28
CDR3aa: ASIEGRGKNYGYT

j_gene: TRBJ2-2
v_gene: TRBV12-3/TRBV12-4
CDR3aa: ASSLGGTSVGELF

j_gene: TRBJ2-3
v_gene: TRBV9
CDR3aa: ASSPRDLNTDTQY

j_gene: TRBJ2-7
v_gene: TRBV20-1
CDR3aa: SARAIVLATSGGEQY

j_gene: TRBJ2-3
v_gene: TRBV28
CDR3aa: ASRFTSANTQY

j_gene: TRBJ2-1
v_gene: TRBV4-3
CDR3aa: ASSQVRDRYNEQF

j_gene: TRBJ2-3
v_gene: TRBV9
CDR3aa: ASSVGSGDLTDTQY

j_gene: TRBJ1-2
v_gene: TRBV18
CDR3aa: ASSPGTGSNYGYT

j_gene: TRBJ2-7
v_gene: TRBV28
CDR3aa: ASSYNRGLGEQY

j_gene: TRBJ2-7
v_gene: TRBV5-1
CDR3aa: ASSSTSGSIYEQY

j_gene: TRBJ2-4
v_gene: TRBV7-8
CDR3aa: ASSLALVRGLAKNIQY

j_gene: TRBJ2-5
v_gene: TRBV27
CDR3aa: ASSLGGRRRGETQY

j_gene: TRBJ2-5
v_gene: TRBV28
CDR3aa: ASSLAGRGETQY

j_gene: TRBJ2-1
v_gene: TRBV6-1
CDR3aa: ASSQVGTRRNEQF

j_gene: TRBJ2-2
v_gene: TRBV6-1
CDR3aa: ASSQTYKLSRTGELF

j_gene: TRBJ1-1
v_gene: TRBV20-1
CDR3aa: SARQGAQRAF

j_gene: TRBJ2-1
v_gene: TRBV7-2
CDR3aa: ASSLGRDSYNEQF

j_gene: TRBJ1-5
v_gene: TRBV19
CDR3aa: ASSASGQVGQPQH

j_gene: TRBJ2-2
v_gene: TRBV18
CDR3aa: ASSLDLSTGELF

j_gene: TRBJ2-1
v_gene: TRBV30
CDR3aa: AWSVLGQGHNEQF

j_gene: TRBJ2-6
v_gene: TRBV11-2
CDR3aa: ASSVRDRDSGANVLT

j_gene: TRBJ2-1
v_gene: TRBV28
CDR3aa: ASSLARMAADEQF

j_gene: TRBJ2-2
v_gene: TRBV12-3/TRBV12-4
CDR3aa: ASSFYRDGTGELF

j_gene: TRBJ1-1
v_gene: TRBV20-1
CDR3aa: SARDFTTGGNTEAF

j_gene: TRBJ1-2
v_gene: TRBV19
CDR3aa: ASSIGQANYGYT

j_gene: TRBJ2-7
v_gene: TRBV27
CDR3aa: ASSLYSSGSEQY

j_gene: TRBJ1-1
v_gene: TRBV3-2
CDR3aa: ASSQAGPRREAF

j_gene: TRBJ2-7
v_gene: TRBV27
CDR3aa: ASRTGVGSYEQY

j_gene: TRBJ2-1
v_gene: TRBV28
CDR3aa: ASSSLITTSGNNEQF

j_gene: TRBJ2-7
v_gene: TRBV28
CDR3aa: ASSLHSLAVTYPYEQY

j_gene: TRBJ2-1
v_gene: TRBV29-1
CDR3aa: SVSGTSENNEQF

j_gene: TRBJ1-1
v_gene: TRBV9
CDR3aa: ASSVGPIMNTEAF

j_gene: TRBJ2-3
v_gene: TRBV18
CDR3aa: ASSHTRVRTDTQY

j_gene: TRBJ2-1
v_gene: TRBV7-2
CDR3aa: ASSLAMVSYNEQF

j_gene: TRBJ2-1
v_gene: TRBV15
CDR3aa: ATSRDSSRRYEQF

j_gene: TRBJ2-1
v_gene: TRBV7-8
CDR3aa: ASGPGSNEQF

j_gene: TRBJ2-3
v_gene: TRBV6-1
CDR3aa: ASSKGEGTDTQY

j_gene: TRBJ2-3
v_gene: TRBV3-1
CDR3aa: ASSQRETSADTQY

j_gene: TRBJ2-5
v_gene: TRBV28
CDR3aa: ASSSNRDEVYETQY

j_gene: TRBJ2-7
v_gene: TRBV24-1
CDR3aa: ATSDPGQNYEQY

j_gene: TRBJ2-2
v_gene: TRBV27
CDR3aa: ASSLLPTGTNTGELF

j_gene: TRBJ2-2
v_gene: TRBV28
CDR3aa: ASSLWGFGQRNTGELF

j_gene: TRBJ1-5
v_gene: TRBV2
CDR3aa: ASSEAGGLGHQPQH

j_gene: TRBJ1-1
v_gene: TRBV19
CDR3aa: ASRRVGTNTEAF

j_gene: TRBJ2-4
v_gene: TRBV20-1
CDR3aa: SASLAKKLAKNIQY

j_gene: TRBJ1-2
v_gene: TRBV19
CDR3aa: ASSMIDRTYGYT

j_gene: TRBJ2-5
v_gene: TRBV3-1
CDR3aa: ASSQLRGPQETQY

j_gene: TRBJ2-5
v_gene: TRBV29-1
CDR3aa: SVEDWLAETQY

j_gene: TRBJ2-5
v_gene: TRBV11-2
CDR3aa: ASSLVSSQPSGETQY

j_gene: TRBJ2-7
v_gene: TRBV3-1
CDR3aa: ASSQEVGGPVLEQY

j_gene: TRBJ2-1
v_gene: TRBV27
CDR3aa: ASSSTRDSYNEQF

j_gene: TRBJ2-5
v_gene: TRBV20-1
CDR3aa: SASDTLASGRAWETQY

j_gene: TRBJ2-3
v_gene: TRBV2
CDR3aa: ASSLDYTDTQY

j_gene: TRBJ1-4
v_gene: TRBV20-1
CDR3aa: SASRDRGEKLF

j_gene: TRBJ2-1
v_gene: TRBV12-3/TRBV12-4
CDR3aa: ASSFLAGVHNEQF

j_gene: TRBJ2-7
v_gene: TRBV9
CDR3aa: ASSVGGTPDHEQY